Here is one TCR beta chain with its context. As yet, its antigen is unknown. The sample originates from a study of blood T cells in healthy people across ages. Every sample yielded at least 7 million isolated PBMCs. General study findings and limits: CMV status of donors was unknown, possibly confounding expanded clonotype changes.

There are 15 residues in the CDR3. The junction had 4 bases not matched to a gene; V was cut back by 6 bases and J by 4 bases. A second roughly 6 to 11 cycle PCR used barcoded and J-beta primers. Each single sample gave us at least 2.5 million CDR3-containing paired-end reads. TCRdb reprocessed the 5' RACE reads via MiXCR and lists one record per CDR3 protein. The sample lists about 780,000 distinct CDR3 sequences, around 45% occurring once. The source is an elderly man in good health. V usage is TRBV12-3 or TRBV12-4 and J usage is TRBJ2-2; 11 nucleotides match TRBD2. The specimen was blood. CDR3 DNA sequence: TGTGCCAGCAGACTAGCGGGAGCCTCCACCGGGGAGCTGTTTTTT. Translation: CASRLAGASTGELFF.